Listed here are 11 T cell receptor beta chains from one sample, sequenced in a study of shared clonotypes between healthy human individuals. This table comes from immunoSEQ multiplex PCR, and its TCRdb copy is limited to in-frame clones, with some not included. The table records about 320,000 clones, over 75% of them present only once. Sequencing was performed on memory CD8+ T cells sorted from blood. The subset here: CD45RO+ cells pooled with CCR7-negative TemRA cells. The receptors here all came from a man aged 18 to 30 in good health.

This chain connects TRBV13 to TRBJ1-3; 9 bases fit TRBD1. The CDR3 is 14 residues long. V lost 4 bases, J lost 8 bases, and 6 bases stayed unmatched. Germline values: CDR1 PRHDT, CDR2 FYEKMQ (reference sequence). The CDR3 region is CASSWGQGMDTIYF. The CDR3 DNA sequence: TGTGCCAGCAGCTGGGGACAGGGTATGGACACCATATATTTT.

The rearrangement uses TRBV7-9 and TRBJ1-4; D ambiguous. The length of the CDR3 is 15 residues. Germline V gene sequence: CDR1 SEHNR, CDR2 FQNEAQ (reference sequence). Trimming removed 3 bases at V and 7 bases at J, with 15 bases between. The CDR3 region has the DNA TGTGCCAGCAGCTTCGGCCACACGGAGCGTGAAAAACTGTTTTTT. This gives the protein CASSFGHTEREKLFF.

CDR3 sequence reads: CASSDQGRETQYF. The DNA of the CDR3 is TGTGCCAGCAGTGACCAGGGGAGGGAGACCCAGTACTTC. The chain carries TRBV2 and TRBJ2-5, with D possibly called TRBD1 or TRBD2 (6 bases each). CDR1 and CDR2 (germline): SNHLY, FYNNEI. The CDR3 spans 13 residues. Trimming pared 3 bases from V and 5 bases from J, leaving 10 bases between.

This chain joins TRBV10-2 and TRBJ2-7; no clear D. The ends were cut back, 2 bases at V and 4 bases at J, with 9 bases in the middle. CDR3 length: 13 amino acids. The V gene's germline CDR1 is WSHSY and CDR2 SAAADI. CDR3 protein: CASSEGRKYEQYF. The CDR3 DNA reads TGCGCCAGCAGTGAGGGCCGAAAATACGAGCAGTACTTC.

This rearrangement joins TRBV30 to TRBJ1-1, with 7 bases fitting TRBD1. The V gene's germline CDR1 is GTSNPN and CDR2 SVGIG (reference sequence). The length of the CDR3 is 12 residues. Losses at the gene ends were 2 bases for V and 4 bases for J; bases not matched to a gene: 1. CDR3 nucleotides: TGTGCCTGGAGTCCAGGGGGCACTGAAGCTTTCTTT. Translating gives CAWSPGGTEAFF.

The chain employs TRBV7-9 and TRBJ2-1; D is uncertain. V shed 2 bases and J shed 0 bases, with 14 bases lying between them. This CDR3 has 17 amino acids. Germline V lookup: CDR1 SEHNR, CDR2 FQNEAQ (reference sequence). The CDR3 sequence: CASSLRVARSSYNEQFF. The CDR3 DNA is TGTGCCAGCAGCTTAAGGGTGGCCCGAAGCTCCTACAATGAGCAGTTCTTC.

The V and J genes are TRBV6-1 and TRBJ2-2; 7 bases match TRBD2. The CDR3 is 18 residues long. After removal of 4 bases from V and 3 bases from J, the junction contained 14 bases not matched to a gene. CDR1 is MNHNS, CDR2 SASEGT, per germline. The CDR3 protein is CASSVGTTVARYTGELFF. In DNA form, the CDR3 reads TGTGCCAGCAGTGTTGGGACTACCGTAGCCAGATACACCGGGGAGCTGTTTTTT.

Concerning this clone: This CDR3 is also generated by other DNA sequences in the sample. V gene TRBV5-1 combines with J gene TRBJ1-1; D not certain. The CDR3 extends over 14 amino acids. From germline, CDR1 is SGHRS and CDR2 YFSETQ. Trimming removed 0 bases from V and 0 bases from J, with 6 bases in between. Here the CDR3 reads CASSLEGVNTEAFF. CDR3 DNA: TGCGCCAGCAGCTTGGAGGGTGTGAACACTGAAGCTTTCTTT.

The V call is TRBV5-6, the J call TRBJ2-3, with D tentatively TRBD1 or TRBD2 (6 bases each). The CDR3 loop spans 13 amino acids. The germline CDR1 and CDR2 sequences are SGHDT and YYEEEE. With 3 bases removed from V and 2 bases from J, the gap between germline ends came to 7 bases. For the CDR3, the DNA is TGTGCCAGCAGCTCGGGGGCCACAGATACGCAGTATTTT. It specifies CASSSGATDTQYF.

The chain couples TRBV4-3 to TRBJ2-1, with 10 bases aligning to TRBD2. V lost 5 bases to trimming and J lost 6 bases; unmatched junction nucleotides: 13. This CDR3 has 17 residues. Germline V CDR1 and CDR2: LGHNA, YSLEER. CDR3 loop: CASSFTRTSGVINEQFF. CDR3 in DNA: TGCGCCAGCAGCTTCACGCGGACTAGCGGAGTCATCAATGAGCAGTTCTTC.

The rearrangement links TRBV7-9 to TRBJ2-3, with 11 bases aligning to TRBD2. The CDR3 covers 15 residues. V shed 4 bases and J 6 bases; nucleotides not matched to a gene: 6. Germline V gene data show CDR1 as SEHNR and CDR2 as FQNEAQ (reference sequence). CDR3 protein: CASSSSWTSGDTQYF. The CDR3 DNA is TGTGCCAGCAGCTCTTCATGGACTAGCGGGGATACGCAGTATTTT.